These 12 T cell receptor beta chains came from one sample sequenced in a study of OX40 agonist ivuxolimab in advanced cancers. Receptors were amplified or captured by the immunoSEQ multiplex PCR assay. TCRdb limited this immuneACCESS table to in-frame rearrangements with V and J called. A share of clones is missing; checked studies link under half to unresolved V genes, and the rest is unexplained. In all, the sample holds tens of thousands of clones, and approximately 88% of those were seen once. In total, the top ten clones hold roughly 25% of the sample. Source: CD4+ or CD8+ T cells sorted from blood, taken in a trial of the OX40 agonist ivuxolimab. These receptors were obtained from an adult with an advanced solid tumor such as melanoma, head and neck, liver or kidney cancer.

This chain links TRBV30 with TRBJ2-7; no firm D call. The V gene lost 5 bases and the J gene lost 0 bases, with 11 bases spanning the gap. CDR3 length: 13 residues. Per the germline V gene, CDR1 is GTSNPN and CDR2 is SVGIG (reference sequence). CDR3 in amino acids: CAWDPGPSYEQYF. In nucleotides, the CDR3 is TGTGCCTGGGACCCCGGCCCCTCCTACGAGCAGTACTTC.

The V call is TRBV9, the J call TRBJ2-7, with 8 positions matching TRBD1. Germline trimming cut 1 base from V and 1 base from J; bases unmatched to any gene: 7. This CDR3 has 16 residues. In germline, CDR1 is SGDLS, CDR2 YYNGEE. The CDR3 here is CASSVSTQGASYEQYF. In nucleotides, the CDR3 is TGTGCCAGCAGCGTAAGCACCCAGGGGGCTTCCTACGAGCAGTACTTC.

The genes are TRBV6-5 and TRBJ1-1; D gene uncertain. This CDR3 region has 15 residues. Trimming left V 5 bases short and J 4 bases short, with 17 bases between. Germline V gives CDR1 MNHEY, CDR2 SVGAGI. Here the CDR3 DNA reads TGTGCCAGCAGTCAACTCGGAGGAGGTAGCACTGAAGCTTTCTTT. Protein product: CASSQLGGGSTEAFF.

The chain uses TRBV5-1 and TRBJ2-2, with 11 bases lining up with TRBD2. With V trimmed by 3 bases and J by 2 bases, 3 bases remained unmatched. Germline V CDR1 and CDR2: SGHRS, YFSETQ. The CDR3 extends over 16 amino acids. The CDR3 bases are TGCGCCAGCAGCTCCGGGACTAGCGGTAACACCGGGGAGCTGTTTTTT. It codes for CASSSGTSGNTGELFF. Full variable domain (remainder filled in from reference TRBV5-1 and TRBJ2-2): KAGVTQTPRYLIKTRGQQVTLSCSPISGHRSVSWYQQTPGQGLQFLFEYFSETQRNKGNFPGRFSGRQFSNSRSEMNVSTLELGDSALYLCASSSGTSGNTGELFFGEGSRLTVL.

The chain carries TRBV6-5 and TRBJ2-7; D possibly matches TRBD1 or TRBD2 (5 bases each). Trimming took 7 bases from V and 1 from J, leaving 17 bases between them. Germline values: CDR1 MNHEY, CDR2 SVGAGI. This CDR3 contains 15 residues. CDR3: CASIRDPGASYEQYF. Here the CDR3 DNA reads TGTGCCAGCATACGGGACCCCGGAGCTTCCTACGAGCAGTACTTC.

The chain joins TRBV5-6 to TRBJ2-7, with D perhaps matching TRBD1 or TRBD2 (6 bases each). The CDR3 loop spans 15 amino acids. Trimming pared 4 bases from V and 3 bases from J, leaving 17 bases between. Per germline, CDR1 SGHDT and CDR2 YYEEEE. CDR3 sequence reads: CASSPGVGAGYEQYF. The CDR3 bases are TGTGCCAGCAGCCCGGGGGTGGGGGCGGGCTACGAGCAGTACTTC.

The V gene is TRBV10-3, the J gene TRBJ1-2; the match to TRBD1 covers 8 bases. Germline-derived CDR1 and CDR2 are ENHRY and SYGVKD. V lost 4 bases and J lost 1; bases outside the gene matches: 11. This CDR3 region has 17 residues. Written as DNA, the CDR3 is TGTGCCATCAGTGTTTCCGCTACAGGGGGGGTTAACTATGGCTACACCTTC. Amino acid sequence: CAISVSATGGVNYGYTF.

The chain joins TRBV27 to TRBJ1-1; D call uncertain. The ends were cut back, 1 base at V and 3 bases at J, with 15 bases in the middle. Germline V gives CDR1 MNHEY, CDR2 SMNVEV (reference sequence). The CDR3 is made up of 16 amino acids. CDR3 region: CASSLLGVTGDTEAFF. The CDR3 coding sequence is TGTGCCAGCAGTTTATTAGGAGTAACTGGGGACACTGAAGCTTTCTTT.

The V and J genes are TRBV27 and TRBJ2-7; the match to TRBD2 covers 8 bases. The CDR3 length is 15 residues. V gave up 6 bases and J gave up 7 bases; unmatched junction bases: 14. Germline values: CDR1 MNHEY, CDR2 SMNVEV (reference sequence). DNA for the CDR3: TGTGCCAGCAGGAACGGAGCGGGAGCGCCGATGGAGCAGTACTTC. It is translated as CASRNGAGAPMEQYF.

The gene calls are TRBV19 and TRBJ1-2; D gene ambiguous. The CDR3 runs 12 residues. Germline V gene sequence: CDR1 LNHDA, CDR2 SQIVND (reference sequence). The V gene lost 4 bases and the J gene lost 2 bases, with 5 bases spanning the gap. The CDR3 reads CASSTENYGYTF. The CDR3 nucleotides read TGTGCCAGTAGTACAGAGAACTATGGCTACACCTTC.

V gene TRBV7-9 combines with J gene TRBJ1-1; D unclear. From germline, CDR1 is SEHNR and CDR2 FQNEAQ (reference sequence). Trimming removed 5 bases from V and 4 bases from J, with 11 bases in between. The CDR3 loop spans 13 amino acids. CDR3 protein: CASSGGEGTEAFF. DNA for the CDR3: TGTGCCAGCAGCGGAGGCGAGGGCACTGAAGCTTTCTTT.

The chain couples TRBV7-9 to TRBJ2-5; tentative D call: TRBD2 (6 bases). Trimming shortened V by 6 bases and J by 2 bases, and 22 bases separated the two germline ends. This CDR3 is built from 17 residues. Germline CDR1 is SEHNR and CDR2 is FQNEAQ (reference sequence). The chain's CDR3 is CASRPTQTPGGQETQYF. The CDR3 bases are TGTGCCAGCAGACCAACCCAGACACCCGGGGGACAAGAGACCCAGTACTTC.